The present TCR beta chain was sequenced within a study of shared clonotypes between healthy human individuals. Whole-study context: Sampling drew on donors who were a couple of women and a few men aged 18 to 49. Whole-study results and caveats: Donors were few, which limited the genetic and exposure-history diversity represented. Clonotype sharing across several donors was observed for 5% to 6.5% of naive CD4 clonotypes.

This clone has just one count. Its antigen is as yet unknown. This likely traces to a read error, being one base from a far larger clone. Because the CDR3 is missing its conserved closing phenylalanine or tryptophan, this is likely a read error. Deep was the level at which the assay was run. Profiled with immunoSEQ multiplex PCR; TCRdb holds only in-frame clones, not every one. The data show 950,000 to 1,300,000 clones, around four fifths seen once. The CDR3 is 16 amino acids. CDR1 is MNHNY and CDR2 is SVGAGI in the germline V gene (reference sequence). V was clipped by 7 bases and J by 0 bases; unmatched bases: 12.

V usage is TRBV6-6 and J usage is TRBJ2-7; 7 bases line up with TRBD2. The specimen sequenced was memory CD4+ T cells sorted from blood. Regarding subset: CD45RA-negative fraction. The origin of this receptor is a man younger than 30 in good health. CDR3 sequence (DNA): TGTGCCAGCACCGCTTTTCCACGGGGGGTCTCCTACGAGCAGTACCTC. Residues: CASTAFPRGVSYEQYL.